A single sample gave rise to the 25 T cell receptor beta chains below, sequenced in a study of technical replicates of blood from a few donors. Clones were sequenced by immunoSEQ multiplex PCR, and TCRdb holds only the in-frame ones, with some missing. Seen here are tens of thousands of clones, about 92% observed once, and the top ten hold 0.25% to 0.3%. The sequenced material came from T cells isolated from PBMCs. Source of these receptors: a human donor in good health.

CDR3: CASRPQGAGNTIYF. The CDR3 nucleotides are TGTGCCAGCAGACCACAGGGGGCTGGAAACACCATATATTTT. The chain couples TRBV6-5 to TRBJ1-3; 8 bases agree with TRBD1. V shed 6 bases and J 2 bases; nucleotides not matched to a gene: 3. Germline V gives CDR1 MNHEY, CDR2 SVGAGI. This CDR3 has 14 residues.

CDR3 sequence (DNA): TGTGCCAGCGGGGGGGACAGGGATTACTATGGCTACACCTTC. It specifies CASGGDRDYYGYTF. The chain combines TRBV9 with TRBJ1-2; TRBD1 matches 9 bases. With V trimmed by 7 bases and J by 3 bases, 7 bases remained unmatched. Germline V gene data show CDR1 as SGDLS and CDR2 as YYNGEE. The CDR3 has 14 amino acids.

J is TRBJ2-3 and V is TRBV7-9; maybe TRBD1 (6 bases). The CDR3 has 14 amino acids. Germline assignment: CDR1 SEHNR and CDR2 FQNEAQ (reference sequence). V was clipped by 5 bases and J by 0 bases, with 9 bases between them. CDR3 nucleotides: TGTGCCAGCAGCAGTAGGGGGAGCACAGATACGCAGTATTTT. Translating it yields CASSSRGSTDTQYF.

J is TRBJ2-2 and V is TRBV6-5; D gene unclear. V was cut by 8 bases and J by 3 bases, with 7 bases left in between. This CDR3 has 12 amino acids. Per the germline V gene, CDR1 is MNHEY and CDR2 is SVGAGI. DNA for the CDR3: TGTGCCAGCGGCCGGGACACCGGGGAGCTGTTTTTT. Its protein is CASGRDTGELFF.

This clone appeared a single time. J is TRBJ2-6 and V is TRBV7-3; D is uncertain. Looked up from germline, CDR1 is SGHTA and CDR2 is FQGTGA. V shed 2 bases and J shed 0 bases, with 5 bases lying between them. This CDR3 comprises 15 residues. The CDR3 loop reads CASSLRSSGANVLTF. As DNA, the CDR3 is TGTGCCAGCAGCTTACGGTCCTCTGGGGCCAACGTCCTGACTTTC.

The chain employs TRBV5-6 and TRBJ1-2; no clear D gene. The CDR3 length is 14 residues. The V end was cut by 2 bases, the J end by 2 bases, with 10 bases between. CDR1 is SGHDT and CDR2 is YYEEEE in the germline V gene. For the CDR3, the DNA is TGTGCCAGCAGCTTCGAGGATCGGAACTATGGCTACACCTTC. Its translation: CASSFEDRNYGYTF.

This sequence joins TRBV4-1 and TRBJ2-5, with 10 bases identical to TRBD1. From germline, CDR1 is MGHRA and CDR2 YSYEKL. The CDR3 spans 18 residues. V dropped 3 bases and J dropped 2; count of bases not matched to a gene: 12. The CDR3 is CASSQYPGDRGAQETQYF. CDR3 sequence (DNA): TGCGCCAGCAGCCAGTACCCGGGGGACAGGGGCGCTCAAGAGACCCAGTACTTC.

This clone came up a few times. The rearrangement joins TRBV29-1 to TRBJ1-2; D gene unclear. Germline V CDR1 and CDR2: SQVTM, ANQGSEA. This CDR3 spans 15 amino acids. The V end was cut by 0 bases, the J end by 7 bases, with 18 bases between. The CDR3 region is CSVEDSGGELGGYTF. The CDR3 DNA reads as TGCAGCGTTGAAGATAGCGGCGGGGAACTTGGTGGCTACACCTTC. The full variable domain, completed using reference TRBV29-1 and TRBJ1-2, is SAVISQKPSRDICQRGTSLTIQCQVDSQVTMMFWYRQQPGQSLTLIATANQGSEATYESGFVIDKFPISRPNLTFSTLTVSNMSPEDSSIYLCSVEDSGGELGGYTFGSGTRLTVV.

The chain links TRBV5-4 to TRBJ2-7, with D possibly being TRBD2 (5 bases). V was clipped by 7 bases and J by 7 bases, with 24 bases between them. The germline V gene has CDR1 SGHNT and CDR2 YYREEE (reference sequence). The CDR3 contains 15 residues. The CDR3 spells CASQDSRAPLREQYF. For the CDR3, the DNA is TGTGCCAGCCAGGACTCGCGCGCCCCTTTGAGAGAGCAGTACTTC.

The chain is built from TRBV9 and TRBJ2-2; D possibly corresponds to TRBD2 (8 bases). The CDR3 extends over 17 amino acids. V gave up 4 bases and J gave up 1 base, with 17 bases separating them. Germline V gene data show CDR1 as SGDLS and CDR2 as YYNGEE. The CDR3, as DNA: TGTGCCAGCAGCCCCCGGGGGGGACAGCAGAACACCGGGGAGCTGTTTTTT. It specifies CASSPRGGQQNTGELFF.

The chain recombines TRBV10-3 with TRBJ2-6; D remains unclear. The CDR3 is 15 amino acids. Germline-derived CDR1 and CDR2 are ENHRY and SYGVKD. V was pared by 3 bases and J by 0 bases, with 6 bases between. The CDR3 sequence: CAISEPSSGANVLTF. Here the CDR3 DNA reads TGTGCCATCAGTGAACCCAGCTCTGGGGCCAACGTCCTGACTTTC.

This chain connects TRBV6-5 to TRBJ1-1; D gene unclear. The CDR3 has 12 residues. In germline, CDR1 is MNHEY, CDR2 SVGAGI. V dropped 5 bases and J dropped 10 bases, with 14 bases sitting between them. As DNA, the CDR3 is TGTGCCAGCAGTCCCTCGGGTCTAGGAGCTTTCTTT. Translating gives CASSPSGLGAFF.

The chain couples TRBV5-5 to TRBJ1-1; no clear D. Trimming left V 1 base short and J 9 bases short, with 10 bases between. In germline, CDR1 is SGHKS, CDR2 YYEKEE (reference sequence). The CDR3 is 12 residues long. The CDR3 loop reads CASSLSDNQAFF. The CDR3 bases are TGTGCCAGCAGCTTGTCCGACAACCAAGCTTTCTTT.

The rearrangement joins TRBV5-1 to TRBJ2-1; 11 positions agree with TRBD2. The junction had 5 bases not matched to a gene; V was cut back by 0 bases and J by 3 bases. CDR3 length: 17 residues. Germline CDR1 and CDR2: SGHRS and YFSETQ. The CDR3 protein is CASSLVTSGKNYNEQFF. The CDR3 nucleotides are TGCGCCAGCAGCTTGGTGACTAGCGGGAAGAACTACAATGAGCAGTTCTTC.

This chain uses TRBV9 with TRBJ2-3; TRBD2 matches at 10 bases. The CDR3 consists of 16 residues. Germline V CDR1 and CDR2: SGDLS, YYNGEE. V gave up 0 bases and J gave up 3 bases; unmatched junction bases: 4. The CDR3 loop reads CASSVERGGKTDTQYF. The CDR3 DNA follows: TGTGCCAGCAGCGTAGAGCGGGGGGGCAAGACAGATACGCAGTATTTT.

In this sample, this clone turned up a few times. The V and J genes are TRBV4-1 and TRBJ1-3; D remains ambiguous. Germline assignment: CDR1 MGHRA and CDR2 YSYEKL. Trimming pared 5 bases from V and 6 bases from J, leaving 5 bases between. This CDR3 has 11 amino acids. The CDR3 region is CASSLQNTIYF. The CDR3 DNA follows: TGCGCCAGCAGCTTACAAAACACCATATATTTT.

This chain links TRBV12-5 with TRBJ2-4; tentative D call: TRBD2 (5 bases). CDR1 and CDR2 from the germline V gene are LGHNT and FRNRAP. The CDR3 spans 14 residues. The germline V and J ends were trimmed by 3 bases and 3 bases, with 9 bases remaining between them. The CDR3 DNA reads as TGTGCTAGTGGTTTTTGGGCGGGCAAAAACATTCAGTACTTC. Translated: CASGFWAGKNIQYF.

The DNA for the CDR3 is TGTGCCAGTAGTATTCTAGTAAGCGAGAGCGAGACCCAGTACTTC. Protein sequence: CASSILVSESETQYF. V is TRBV19 and J is TRBJ2-5; D unresolved. CDR1 and CDR2 from the germline V gene are LNHDA and SQIVND (reference sequence). This CDR3 spans 15 amino acids. Trimming removed 3 bases from V and 5 bases from J, with 16 bases in between.

This clone came up a few times. The V and J genes are TRBV18 and TRBJ1-4, with D possibly being TRBD1 (5 bases). The germline CDR1 and CDR2 sequences are KGHSH and LQKENI. The CDR3 consists of 14 residues. Trimming removed 5 bases from V and 7 bases from J, with 14 bases in between. CDR3 protein: CASSTGLSSEKLFF. CDR3 nucleotide sequence: TGTGCCAGCTCAACGGGACTAAGCAGTGAAAAACTGTTTTTT.

Here the CDR3 DNA reads TGTGCCAGCAGTGACAGACTCAATCAGCCCCAGCATTTT. It specifies CASSDRLNQPQHF. The J gene is TRBJ1-5, the V gene TRBV27, with D possibly matching TRBD1 (5 bases). This CDR3 has 13 residues. Trimming pared 5 bases from V and 3 bases from J, leaving 8 bases between. Per germline, CDR1 MNHEY and CDR2 SMNVEV (reference sequence).

V gene TRBV7-2 combines with J gene TRBJ2-7; 12 bases are shared with TRBD2. Germline CDR1 and CDR2: SGHTA and FQGNSA. The V and J ends lost 5 bases and 0 bases, in that order; junction bases with no gene match: 8. The CDR3 length is 17 residues. CDR3 in amino acids: CASSTRTSGASSYEQYF. The CDR3 DNA reads as TGTGCCAGCAGCACCCGGACTAGCGGGGCGAGCTCCTACGAGCAGTACTTC.

This chain connects TRBV28 to TRBJ2-1; 10 bases are a match to TRBD2. The V gene's germline CDR1 is MDHEN and CDR2 SYDVKM. V lost 1 base, J lost 6 bases, and 6 bases stayed unmatched. The CDR3 spans 16 residues. This CDR3 reads CASSLYWPSGSNEQFF. The CDR3 DNA reads as TGTGCCAGCAGTTTATACTGGCCTAGCGGGAGCAATGAGCAGTTCTTC.

The rearrangement uses TRBV6-6 and TRBJ1-5; D remains ambiguous. The V gene's germline CDR1 is MNHNY and CDR2 SVGAGI (reference sequence). The CDR3 is 13 amino acids. V was clipped by 5 bases and J by 4 bases, with 9 bases between them. Written as DNA, the CDR3 is TGTGCCAGCAGTACGACGGGGAATCAGCCCCAGCATTTT. It specifies CASSTTGNQPQHF.

The chain employs TRBV12-5 and TRBJ2-1, with TRBD2 matching over 11 bases. Germline loops: CDR1 LGHNT, CDR2 FRNRAP. The V and J ends lost 1 base and 8 bases, in that order; junction bases with no gene match: 10. The CDR3 extends over 17 amino acids. The CDR3 reads CASGLDKTSGAVDEQFF. For the CDR3, the DNA is TGTGCTAGTGGTTTGGACAAGACTAGCGGGGCTGTCGATGAGCAGTTCTTC.

The J gene is TRBJ2-1, the V gene TRBV5-1; weak D call: TRBD2 (6 bases). The V end was cut by 3 bases, the J end by 0 bases, with 13 bases between. This CDR3 is 16 amino acids long. The germline gives CDR1 SGHRS, CDR2 YFSETQ. In nucleotides, the CDR3 is TGCGCCAGCAGCTCCATAGCGGAGATCTCCTACAATGAGCAGTTCTTC. Its protein is CASSSIAEISYNEQFF.